Detailed here is one T cell receptor beta chain. Its antigen is not known. Isolation per sample recovered at least 6 million PBMCs. The sample originates from a study of blood T cells in healthy people across ages. General study findings and limits: There were more naive CD4+ cells and higher diversity in long-lived donors than in aged donors. Per million T cells, TCR beta diversity dropped roughly linearly as age increased.

Then a second PCR, running roughly 7 to 11 cycles, was carried out with a sample-barcoded 5' primer and a J-beta primer mix. The template-switch adaptor, which had 12 random nucleotides, put a tag on each cDNA molecule. TCRdb passed the 5' RACE reads through MiXCR, listing each CDR3 protein once. In the table there are approximately 1,000,000 distinct CDR3 sequences, around 43% of which are singletons. Losses at the gene ends were 5 bases for V and 3 bases for J; bases not matched to a gene: 5. CDR3 length: 13 amino acids. Per germline, CDR1 SGDLS and CDR2 YYNGEE. This rearrangement joins TRBV9 to TRBJ2-7; 7 nucleotides line up with TRBD2. The specimen sequenced was blood. The sequence was obtained from an older woman in good health. As DNA, the CDR3 is TGTGCCAGCAGTCAGGGAGGGATCTACGAGCAGTACTTC. Its protein is CASSQGGIYEQYF.